The rows below give T cell receptor beta chains drawn from one sample of a study of neurological immune-mediated disorders. Each CDR3 protein gets one entry after TCRdb re-called the 5' RACE reads with MiXCR. The sample lists 40,000 or so distinct CDR3 sequences, 2% to 2.5% occurring once. Sequenced sample: PBMCs. These receptors were taken from a man in his forties or fifties with multiple sclerosis. Both conserved end residues are part of each CDR3. D genes are given only for firm matches. The size entry gives once, few, many, or a class for an expanded clone.

d_call: TRBD2; j_call: TRBJ2-1; clone_size: many; v_call: TRBV3-1; cdr3_aa: CASSHLAGGNEQFF; cdr3_nt: TGTGCCAGCAGCCACTTAGCGGGGGGGAATGAGCAGTTCTTC
d_call: .; j_call: TRBJ1-1; clone_size: few; v_call: TRBV5-1; cdr3_aa: CASSLVGSGTEAFF; cdr3_nt: TGCGCCAGCAGCTTGGTTGGCAGTGGGACTGAAGCTTTCTTT
d_call: TRBD1; j_call: TRBJ1-1; clone_size: many; v_call: TRBV5-1; cdr3_aa: CASSVGYRGPNTEAFF; cdr3_nt: TGCGCCAGCAGCGTAGGATACAGGGGACCGAACACTGAAGCTTTCTTT
d_call: TRBD1; j_call: TRBJ1-5; clone_size: many; v_call: TRBV27; cdr3_aa: CASRRDRGSNQPQHF; cdr3_nt: TGTGCCAGCAGGAGGGACAGGGGCAGCAATCAGCCCCAGCATTTT
d_call: .; j_call: TRBJ2-1; clone_size: many; v_call: TRBV14; cdr3_aa: CASSHSPDGSHGEQFF; cdr3_nt: TGTGCCAGCAGCCATTCCCCGGACGGGTCCCATGGTGAGCAGTTCTTC
d_call: TRBD1; j_call: TRBJ2-3; clone_size: many; v_call: TRBV20-1; cdr3_aa: CSARDRGTGGRDTQYF; cdr3_nt: TGCAGTGCTAGAGATCGAGGGACAGGGGGCAGAGATACGCAGTATTTT
d_call: .; j_call: TRBJ2-1; clone_size: many; v_call: TRBV3-1; cdr3_aa: CASSQDDEGEQFF; cdr3_nt: TGTGCCAGCAGCCAAGATGATGAAGGTGAGCAGTTCTTC
d_call: TRBD2; j_call: TRBJ2-1; clone_size: many; v_call: TRBV20-1; cdr3_aa: CSASGTSGTWEQFF; cdr3_nt: TGCAGTGCTTCCGGGACTAGCGGGACCTGGGAGCAGTTCTTC
d_call: .; j_call: TRBJ1-1; clone_size: many; v_call: TRBV7-9; cdr3_aa: CASSLEGFGTEAFF; cdr3_nt: TGTGCCAGCAGCTTAGAGGGGTTTGGCACTGAAGCTTTCTTT
d_call: .; j_call: TRBJ1-2; clone_size: many; v_call: TRBV3-1; cdr3_aa: CASSYRDQGYTF; cdr3_nt: TGTGCCAGCAGCTACAGGGATCAGGGCTACACCTTC
d_call: TRBD1; j_call: TRBJ1-2; clone_size: many; v_call: TRBV5-1; cdr3_aa: CASSLVPGGYGYTF; cdr3_nt: TGCGCCAGCAGCTTGGTGCCAGGGGGCTATGGCTACACCTTC
d_call: TRBD2; j_call: TRBJ2-7; clone_size: many; v_call: TRBV20-1; cdr3_aa: CSAPLAGVGNEQYF; cdr3_nt: TGCAGTGCCCCTCTAGCGGGGGTGGGGAACGAGCAGTACTTC
d_call: TRBD1; j_call: TRBJ1-5; clone_size: many; v_call: TRBV7-9; cdr3_aa: CASNDGQGIQPQHF; cdr3_nt: TGTGCCAGCAACGACGGACAGGGCATACAGCCCCAGCATTTT
d_call: .; j_call: TRBJ1-1; clone_size: many; v_call: TRBV5-1; cdr3_aa: CASSPQTTTTEAFF; cdr3_nt: TGCGCCAGCAGTCCACAGACCACGACCACTGAAGCTTTCTTT
d_call: .; j_call: TRBJ1-1; clone_size: medium-sized; v_call: TRBV5-1; cdr3_aa: CASSLSSGENTEAFF; cdr3_nt: TGCGCCAGCAGCTTGTCGTCAGGGGAGAACACTGAAGCTTTCTTT
d_call: TRBD2; j_call: TRBJ2-1; clone_size: many; v_call: TRBV25-1; cdr3_aa: CASSSPSGGKGSNEQFF; cdr3_nt: TGTGCCAGCAGTTCCCCTAGCGGGGGGAAGGGTTCCAATGAGCAGTTCTTC
d_call: TRBD1; j_call: TRBJ1-2; clone_size: many; v_call: TRBV20-1; cdr3_aa: CSARRTGIMFGYTF; cdr3_nt: TGCAGTGCCCGTAGGACAGGGATTATGTTTGGCTACACCTTC
d_call: .; j_call: TRBJ2-7; clone_size: few; v_call: TRBV20-1; cdr3_aa: CSALQGREQYF; cdr3_nt: TGCAGTGCTTTACAGGGGAGGGAGCAGTACTTC
d_call: TRBD2; j_call: TRBJ2-7; clone_size: many; v_call: TRBV20-1; cdr3_aa: CSASSLGLAGTYGVYEQYF; cdr3_nt: TGCAGTGCTAGTAGTCTCGGACTAGCGGGCACCTATGGGGTTTATGAGCAGTACTTC
d_call: .; j_call: TRBJ1-4; clone_size: many; v_call: TRBV20-1; cdr3_aa: CSAPTAGGEKLFF; cdr3_nt: TGCAGTGCACCGACCGCCGGGGGCGAAAAACTGTTTTTT